The 29 T cell receptor beta chains presented below share a single source sample, sequenced in a study of cytotoxic CD8 clonotypes in ibrutinib-treated CLL. Libraries were prepared by immunoSEQ multiplex PCR; TCRdb keeps only in-frame clonotypes and omits some of them. The sample carries 20,000 to 30,000 clones, 70% to 75% recorded once. The sample was PBMCs, taken after 12 months of ibrutinib treatment. The receptor set was obtained from a human donor with chronic lymphocytic leukemia.

The chain couples TRBV7-2 to TRBJ2-3; D gene uncertain. V lost 3 bases, J lost 2 bases, and 9 bases lay in between. CDR1 and CDR2 from the germline V gene are SGHTA and FQGNSA. The CDR3 totals 14 residues. The CDR3 protein is CASSLADNTDTQYF. The DNA for the CDR3 is TGTGCCAGCAGCTTGGCGGATAACACAGATACGCAGTATTTT.

The V call is TRBV5-1, the J call TRBJ2-2, with 9 bases lining up with TRBD1. V dropped 7 bases and J dropped 8; count of bases not matched to a gene: 12. The CDR3 sequence is 15 residues long. Germline CDR1 is SGHRS and CDR2 is YFSETQ. CDR3: CASSGGDRDAGELFF. CDR3 DNA: TGCGCCAGCTCCGGCGGGGACAGGGATGCAGGGGAGCTGTTTTTT.

The chain has TRBV25-1 and TRBJ2-3; D gene ambiguous. The CDR3 contains 13 residues. The V gene lost 2 bases and the J gene lost 4 bases, with 7 bases spanning the gap. CDR1 is MGHDK and CDR2 is SYGVNS in the germline V gene. The chain's CDR3 is CASSEAGPDTQYF. The CDR3, as DNA: TGTGCCAGCAGTGAAGCCGGGCCAGATACGCAGTATTTT.

The V and J genes are TRBV28 and TRBJ2-1; D perhaps matches TRBD1 (6 bases). V was trimmed by 6 bases and J by 7 bases, leaving 13 bases between them. The germline V gene encodes CDR1 MDHEN and CDR2 SYDVKM. This CDR3 spans 13 amino acids. For the CDR3, the DNA is TGTGCCAGCAGACTGGGGGCAGGGAATGAGCAGTTCTTC. Translated: CASRLGAGNEQFF. Based on the CDR3 plus reference TRBV28 and TRBJ2-1, the full variable domain is DVKVTQSSRYLVKRTGEKVFLECVQDMDHENMFWYRQDPGLGLRLIYFSYDVKMKEKGDIPEGYSVSREKKERFSLILESASTNQTSMYLCASRLGAGNEQFFGPGTRLTVL.

The chain recombines TRBV18 with TRBJ2-7; possible D gene TRBD1, 6 bases. The V end lost 6 bases, the J end lost 2 bases, and 14 bases lay between the germline ends. This CDR3 comprises 14 residues. CDR1 and CDR2 (germline): KGHSH, LQKENI. CDR3 sequence: CASSTRDRPYEQYF. As DNA, the CDR3 is TGTGCCAGCTCGACCCGTGACAGGCCCTACGAGCAGTACTTC.

J is TRBJ1-2 and V is TRBV7-9, with D uncertain. Germline values: CDR1 SEHNR, CDR2 FQNEAQ (reference sequence). Between the trimmed V and J ends, which lost 3 bases and 4 bases, there was a span of 24 bases. The CDR3 length is 18 residues. CDR3 region: CASSFLGGATLDPYGYTF. The CDR3 DNA reads TGTGCCAGCAGCTTCCTCGGAGGAGCAACCCTGGATCCCTATGGCTACACCTTC. Using reference TRBV7-9 and TRBJ1-2 for the parts outside the CDR3, the full variable domain is DTGVSQNPRHKITKRGQNVTFRCDPISEHNRLYWYRQTLGQGPEFLTYFQNEAQLEKSRLLSDRFSAERPKGSFSTLEIQRTEQGDSAMYLCASSFLGGATLDPYGYTFGSGTRLTVV.

This rearrangement joins TRBV6-5 to TRBJ1-4, with TRBD1 matching 11 bases. Trimming took 6 bases from V and 7 from J; bases not matched to a gene: 7. This CDR3 is 15 amino acids long. Germline V gene lookup returns CDR1 MNHEY and CDR2 SVGAGI. CDR3 sequence (DNA): TGTGCCAGCAGCCCGGACAGGGGGCTTGTTGAAAAACTGTTTTTT. This encodes CASSPDRGLVEKLFF.

The V call is TRBV29-1, the J call TRBJ2-3, with TRBD2 identical over 8 bases. Germline V CDR1 and CDR2: SQVTM, ANQGSEA. The length of the CDR3 is 11 residues. V dropped 4 bases and J dropped 6; count of bases not matched to a gene: 0. The CDR3 here is CSVASGDTQYF. In nucleotides, the CDR3 is TGCAGCGTTGCTAGCGGGGATACGCAGTATTTT.

This clone appeared a few times. The CDR3 DNA is TGTGCCAGCAGCTTCGGATCATTCTACGAGCAGTACTTC. Amino acids: CASSFGSFYEQYF. The chain links TRBV7-9 to TRBJ2-7; no firm D call. With 3 bases removed from V and 3 bases from J, the gap between germline ends came to 9 bases. The CDR3 is made up of 13 amino acids. Germline assignment: CDR1 SEHNR and CDR2 FQNEAQ (reference sequence).

Only one count was recorded for this clone. V gene TRBV10-2 combines with J gene TRBJ2-6, with 10 bases lining up with TRBD2. The germline V gene encodes CDR1 WSHSY and CDR2 SAAADI. There are 17 residues in the CDR3. V was clipped by 4 bases and J by 2 bases; unmatched bases: 5. CDR3 region: CASSASGGAAGANVLTF. In DNA form, the CDR3 reads TGCGCCAGCAGTGCCAGCGGGGGGGCGGCTGGGGCCAACGTCCTGACTTTC.

The table lists this clone with a count of one. The genes are TRBV9 and TRBJ2-7, with 9 bases lining up with TRBD2. V gave up 0 bases and J gave up 5 bases; unmatched junction bases: 6. The CDR3 runs to 15 residues. The germline V gene has CDR1 SGDLS and CDR2 YYNGEE. The CDR3 sequence: CASSVGVSGGHEQYF. For the CDR3, the DNA is TGTGCCAGCAGCGTAGGGGTTAGCGGGGGCCACGAGCAGTACTTC.

V gene TRBV18 combines with J gene TRBJ1-3; TRBD1 matches at 7 bases. CDR1 and CDR2 (germline): KGHSH, LQKENI. V lost 6 bases, J lost 3 bases, and 2 bases stayed unmatched. The CDR3 totals 13 residues. The CDR3 bases are TGTGCCAGCTCCGGACAGGTTGGAAACACCATATATTTT. It codes for CASSGQVGNTIYF.

This clone was seen a handful of times. This chain joins TRBV7-8 and TRBJ2-7; D is perhaps TRBD2 (6 bases). From germline, CDR1 is SGHVS and CDR2 FQNEAQ. V was shortened by 4 bases and J by 2 bases, with 15 bases between the two germline ends. The CDR3 loop spans 15 amino acids. CDR3 residues: CASSSGGEITYEQYF. CDR3 coding DNA: TGTGCCAGCAGCTCCGGAGGGGAAATCACCTACGAGCAGTACTTC.

This chain links TRBV9 with TRBJ2-2; 8 bases match TRBD2. The CDR3 runs to 15 residues. Germline loops: CDR1 SGDLS, CDR2 YYNGEE. Germline trimming cut 6 bases from V and 4 bases from J; bases unmatched to any gene: 8. The CDR3 region is CASTIGTRATGELFF. CDR3 bases: TGTGCCAGCACAATTGGGACTAGAGCCACCGGGGAGCTGTTTTTT. Looking up the rest from reference TRBV9 and TRBJ2-2 gives the full variable domain: DSGVTQTPKHLITATGQRVTLRCSPRSGDLSVYWYQQSLDQGLQFLIQYYNGEERAKGNILERFSAQQFPDLHSELNLSSLELGDSALYFCASTIGTRATGELFFGEGSRLTVL.

The gene calls are TRBV2 and TRBJ2-5; 7 bases are shared with TRBD1. V trimming: 6 bases; J trimming: 5 bases; junction bases outside the gene matches: 6. Looked up from germline, CDR1 is SNHLY and CDR2 is FYNNEI. The CDR3 extends over 13 amino acids. The CDR3 sequence: CASRKDRDETQYF. The CDR3 DNA reads as TGTGCCAGCAGAAAAGACAGGGACGAGACCCAGTACTTC.

The chain combines TRBV10-1 with TRBJ1-5; D gene uncertain. Trimming took 8 bases from V and 3 from J, leaving 14 bases between them. This CDR3 contains 14 residues. Germline CDR1 reads WNHNN; CDR2 reads SYGVQD (reference sequence). Here the CDR3 DNA reads TGCGCCAGCCTGCTAATCGTTGACAATCAGCCCCAGCATTTT. Translated, it gives CASLLIVDNQPQHF.

The genes are TRBV28 and TRBJ2-3; a possible D gene is TRBD1 (6 bases). V gave up 4 bases and J gave up 0 bases, with 17 bases separating them. Germline V lookup: CDR1 MDHEN, CDR2 SYDVKM. CDR3 length: 17 amino acids. The CDR3 coding sequence is TGTGCCAGCAGTTCTGGACAGCTTCTGCCTAGCACAGATACGCAGTATTTT. Its translation is CASSSGQLLPSTDTQYF.

The rearrangement links TRBV4-3 to TRBJ2-7; TRBD1 agrees at 8 bases. V lost 0 bases, J lost 0 bases, and 13 bases stayed unmatched. The CDR3 totals 19 residues. Germline CDR1 and CDR2: LGHNA and YSLEER. The CDR3 nucleotides are TGCGCCAGCAGCCAAGAGAGGTCGGTAACAGGGGGATTCTCCTACGAGCAGTACTTC. Its translation: CASSQERSVTGGFSYEQYF.

The chain joins TRBV15 to TRBJ1-5; tentative D call: TRBD1 (5 bases). This CDR3 spans 16 amino acids. CDR1 and CDR2 (germline): LNHNV, YYDKDF (reference sequence). The V end was cut by 0 bases, the J end by 6 bases, with 15 bases between. This chain's CDR3 is CATSRDLAGRLQPQHF. CDR3 DNA: TGTGCCACCAGCAGAGATCTCGCGGGGCGCCTTCAGCCCCAGCATTTT.

The chain uses TRBV28 and TRBJ1-2; TRBD1 aligns across 7 bases. With V trimmed by 4 bases and J by 8 bases, 13 bases remained unmatched. This CDR3 contains 15 residues. Germline CDR1 and CDR2: MDHEN and SYDVKM. The chain's CDR3 is CASSSTGSKQGGYTF. The CDR3 bases are TGTGCCAGCAGTTCGACAGGGTCAAAACAGGGAGGCTACACCTTC.

The J gene is TRBJ2-3, the V gene TRBV30; tentative D call: TRBD2 (5 bases). Germline V gene lookup returns CDR1 GTSNPN and CDR2 SVGIG (reference sequence). Trimming removed 5 bases from V and 1 base from J, with 16 bases in between. CDR3 length equals 15 residues. The CDR3 sequence: CAWGVGFGGTDTQYF. The CDR3 DNA is TGTGCCTGGGGAGTTGGCTTCGGGGGCACAGATACGCAGTATTTT. The complete variable domain, with remaining parts taken from reference TRBV30 and TRBJ2-3, reads SQTIHQWPATLVQPVGSPLSLECTVEGTSNPNLYWYRQAAGRGLQLLFYSVGIGQISSEVPQNLSASRPQDRQFILSSKKLLLSDSGFYLCAWGVGFGGTDTQYFGPGTRLTVL.

The rearrangement uses TRBV18 and TRBJ2-1; tentatively, D is TRBD1 (6 bases). Germline assignment: CDR1 KGHSH and CDR2 LQKENI. This CDR3 region has 17 residues. The V end was cut by 3 bases, the J end by 4 bases, with 19 bases between. CDR3 nucleotide sequence: TGTGCCAGCTCACCTGAGGGACACGAGCCCAGGTACAATGAGCAGTTCTTC. Translating gives CASSPEGHEPRYNEQFF.

V is TRBV7-8 and J is TRBJ1-5, with 7 positions matching TRBD1. Looked up from germline, CDR1 is SGHVS and CDR2 is FQNEAQ. Trimming at V came to 5 bases and at J to 2 bases, leaving 9 bases not matched to a gene. The CDR3 runs 16 residues. CDR3: CASSPGQIKGNQPQHF. As DNA, the CDR3 is TGTGCCAGCAGCCCGGGACAGATTAAGGGCAATCAGCCCCAGCATTTT.

J is TRBJ1-4 and V is TRBV19; D not resolved. Trimming removed 7 bases from V and 6 bases from J, with 15 bases in between. The CDR3 extends over 14 amino acids. Looked up from germline, CDR1 is LNHDA and CDR2 is SQIVND (reference sequence). DNA for the CDR3: TGTGCCAGTAACCAGCGCCAGGAGGATGAAAAACTGTTTTTT. It yields the protein CASNQRQEDEKLFF.

V is TRBV18 and J is TRBJ2-5; a weak D match, TRBD1 (5 bases). The CDR3 totals 13 residues. Germline-derived CDR1 and CDR2 are KGHSH and LQKENI. V lost 5 bases and J 5 bases, leaving 12 bases between the germline ends. CDR3 bases: TGTGCCAGCTCAGCGACAGTGGTGGAGACCCAGTACTTC. As protein: CASSATVVETQYF.

This clone is termed medium-sized. The chain carries TRBV5-4 and TRBJ2-7, with no clear D. Germline V CDR1 and CDR2: SGHNT, YYREEE (reference sequence). The CDR3 spans 14 residues. Trimming took 0 bases from V and 4 from J, leaving 11 bases between them. For the CDR3, the DNA is TGTGCCAGCAGCTTGGGGTCCGGCGGATACGAGCAGTACTTC. It codes for CASSLGSGGYEQYF. Full variable domain (rest looked up from reference TRBV5-4 and TRBJ2-7): ETGVTQSPTHLIKTRGQQVTLRCSSQSGHNTVSWYQQALGQGPQFIFQYYREEENGRGNFPPRFSGLQFPNYSSELNVNALELDDSALYLCASSLGSGGYEQYFGPGTRLTVT.

The chain employs TRBV27 and TRBJ1-5, with 7 bases aligning to TRBD1. The CDR3 length is 14 residues. Germline trimming cut 5 bases from V and 5 bases from J; bases unmatched to any gene: 6. The germline V gene encodes CDR1 MNHEY and CDR2 SMNVEV (reference sequence). CDR3 sequence: CASSGQVTHQPQHF. The CDR3 DNA reads as TGTGCCAGCAGTGGACAGGTTACACATCAGCCCCAGCATTTT.

The chain carries TRBV28 and TRBJ1-5; D may be TRBD1 (5 bases). Trimming cost V 4 bases and J 6 bases, with 16 bases left between them. CDR1 is MDHEN, CDR2 SYDVKM, per germline. This CDR3 contains 15 residues. The CDR3 loop reads CASSSGEARSQPQHF. The CDR3 coding sequence is TGTGCCAGCAGTTCGGGGGAGGCCCGGAGTCAGCCCCAGCATTTT.

A few counts support this clone. The chain has TRBV11-3 and TRBJ1-1; maybe TRBD1 (6 bases). CDR3 length: 14 amino acids. Germline assignment: CDR1 SGHNT and CDR2 YENEEA. V was pared by 5 bases and J by 4 bases, with 14 bases between. The CDR3 is CASSVKGGATEAFF. The CDR3 nucleotides are TGTGCCAGCAGCGTCAAAGGGGGGGCCACTGAAGCTTTCTTT.